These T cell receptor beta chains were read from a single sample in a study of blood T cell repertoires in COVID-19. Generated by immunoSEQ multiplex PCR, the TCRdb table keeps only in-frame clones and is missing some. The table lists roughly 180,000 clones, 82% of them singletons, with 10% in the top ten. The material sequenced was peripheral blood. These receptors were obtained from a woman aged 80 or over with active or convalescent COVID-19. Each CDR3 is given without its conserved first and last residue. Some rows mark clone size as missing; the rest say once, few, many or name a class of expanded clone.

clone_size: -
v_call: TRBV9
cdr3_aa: ASSPLSNTDQPQH

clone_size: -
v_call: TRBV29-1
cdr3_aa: SVEDPHRGAGNTIY

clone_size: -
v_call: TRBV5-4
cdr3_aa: ASSSGTGTNEKLF

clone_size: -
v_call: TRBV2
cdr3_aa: ASNREGEKLF

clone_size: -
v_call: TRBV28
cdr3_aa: ASSADRVLKTQH

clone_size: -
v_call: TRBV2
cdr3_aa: ASNPGSSYNEQF

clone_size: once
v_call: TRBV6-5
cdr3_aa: ASSLRTGDYGYT

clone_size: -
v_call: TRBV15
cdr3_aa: ATYERNYGYT

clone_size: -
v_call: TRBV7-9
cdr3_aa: ASSLRTGLNSPLH

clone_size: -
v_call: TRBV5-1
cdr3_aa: ASSNDRTREAF

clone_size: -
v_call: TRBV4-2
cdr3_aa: ASSHQATRFSYEQY

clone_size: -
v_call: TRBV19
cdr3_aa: ASRGGYANTGELF

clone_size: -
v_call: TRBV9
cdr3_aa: ASSVQLGGVLGEQY

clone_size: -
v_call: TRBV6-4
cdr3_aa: ASSELRSTEAF

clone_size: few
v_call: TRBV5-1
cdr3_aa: ASRAGHLTDLSSYEQY

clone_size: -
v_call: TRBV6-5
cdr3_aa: ASDSGRDGSYEQY

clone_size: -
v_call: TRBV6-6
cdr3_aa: ASLRTGDFSDGYT

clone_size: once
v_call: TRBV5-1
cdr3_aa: ASSLGGGTSGYNEQF

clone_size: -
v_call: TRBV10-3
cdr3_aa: AISESFPVDRGTYEQY

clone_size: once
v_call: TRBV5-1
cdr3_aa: ASSLAQGVNEQY

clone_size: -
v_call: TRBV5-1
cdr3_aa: ASSLGANTEAF

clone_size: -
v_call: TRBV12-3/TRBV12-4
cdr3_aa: ASSWGEDYEQY

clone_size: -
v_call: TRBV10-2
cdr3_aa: ASSETISTSSYNEQF

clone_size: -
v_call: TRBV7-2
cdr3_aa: ASSLAVGLAEEQF

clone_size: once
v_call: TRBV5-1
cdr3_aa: ASTGEFAAGELF

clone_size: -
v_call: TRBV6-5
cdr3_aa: ASSQRSEYGYT

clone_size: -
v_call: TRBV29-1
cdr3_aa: SVSGNYGYT

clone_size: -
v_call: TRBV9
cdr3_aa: ASSVVAGGPSYEQY

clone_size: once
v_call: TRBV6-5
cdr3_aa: ASRNPGRGNYGYT

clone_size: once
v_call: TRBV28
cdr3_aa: ASSSTGTGVEKLF

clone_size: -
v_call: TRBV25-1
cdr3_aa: ASNKIGTSGKDEQF

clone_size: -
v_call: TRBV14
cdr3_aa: ASSLIGAGGQKDTQY

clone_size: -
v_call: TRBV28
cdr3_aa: ASRERGRSGELF

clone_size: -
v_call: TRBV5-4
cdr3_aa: ASSLGAGGYNEQF

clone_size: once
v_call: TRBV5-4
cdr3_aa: ASSRTGEGESWL

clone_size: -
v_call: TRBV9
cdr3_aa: ASSVATDSYRAF

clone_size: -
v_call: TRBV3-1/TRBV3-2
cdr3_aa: ASSQEQGASYGYT

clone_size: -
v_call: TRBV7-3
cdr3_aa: ASSLRLAGVVEQY

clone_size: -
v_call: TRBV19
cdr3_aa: ASTPTNKNRDETQY

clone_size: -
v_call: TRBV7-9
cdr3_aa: ASQLANEQF

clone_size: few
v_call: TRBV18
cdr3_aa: ASSPGTADGYT

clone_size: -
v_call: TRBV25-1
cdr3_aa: ASAQFHEQY

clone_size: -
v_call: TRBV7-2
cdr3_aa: ASQTRASAQH

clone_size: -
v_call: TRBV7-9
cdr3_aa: ASSAWDRDTEAF

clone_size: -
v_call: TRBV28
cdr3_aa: ASSTRGRGLTEAF

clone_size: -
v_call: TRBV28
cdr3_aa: ASSNLAFAYNEQF

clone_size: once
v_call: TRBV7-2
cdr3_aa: ASSYLDRDNSPLH

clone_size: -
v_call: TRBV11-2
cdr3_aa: ASRTTGAENTIY

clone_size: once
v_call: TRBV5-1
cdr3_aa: ASSLVAGGRGTEAF

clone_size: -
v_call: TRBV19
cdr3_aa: ASSMPGLRNYGYT

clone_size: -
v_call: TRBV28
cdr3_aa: ASSSPGGGGNTIY

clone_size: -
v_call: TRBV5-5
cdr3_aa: ASREGQLYGYT

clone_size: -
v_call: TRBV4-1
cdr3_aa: ASSQTLAGLAGGESTDTQY

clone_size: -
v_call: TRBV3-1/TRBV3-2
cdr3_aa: ASSQVRTPQETQY

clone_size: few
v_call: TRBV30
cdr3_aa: AWSGGLYTEAF

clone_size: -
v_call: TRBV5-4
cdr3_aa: ASSSISGYT

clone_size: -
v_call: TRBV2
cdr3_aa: ASSEQVPYEQY

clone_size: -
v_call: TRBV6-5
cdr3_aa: ASRTTGVGGYT

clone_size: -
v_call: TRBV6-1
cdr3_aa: ASSESGRGLYT